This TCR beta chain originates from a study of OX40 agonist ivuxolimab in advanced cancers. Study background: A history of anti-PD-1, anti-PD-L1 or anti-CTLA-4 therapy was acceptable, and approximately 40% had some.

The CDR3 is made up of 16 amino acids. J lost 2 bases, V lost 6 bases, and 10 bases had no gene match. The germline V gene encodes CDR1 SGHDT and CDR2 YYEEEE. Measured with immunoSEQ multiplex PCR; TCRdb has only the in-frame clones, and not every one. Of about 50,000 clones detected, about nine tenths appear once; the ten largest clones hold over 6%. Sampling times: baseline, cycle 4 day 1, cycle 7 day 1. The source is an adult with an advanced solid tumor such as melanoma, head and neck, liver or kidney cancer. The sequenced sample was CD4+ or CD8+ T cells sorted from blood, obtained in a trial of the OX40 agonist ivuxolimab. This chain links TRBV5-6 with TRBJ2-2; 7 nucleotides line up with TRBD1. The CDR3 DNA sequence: TGTGCCAGCAAACTGGGACAGCTAGAAAACACCGGGGAGCTGTTTTTT. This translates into CASKLGQLENTGELFF.